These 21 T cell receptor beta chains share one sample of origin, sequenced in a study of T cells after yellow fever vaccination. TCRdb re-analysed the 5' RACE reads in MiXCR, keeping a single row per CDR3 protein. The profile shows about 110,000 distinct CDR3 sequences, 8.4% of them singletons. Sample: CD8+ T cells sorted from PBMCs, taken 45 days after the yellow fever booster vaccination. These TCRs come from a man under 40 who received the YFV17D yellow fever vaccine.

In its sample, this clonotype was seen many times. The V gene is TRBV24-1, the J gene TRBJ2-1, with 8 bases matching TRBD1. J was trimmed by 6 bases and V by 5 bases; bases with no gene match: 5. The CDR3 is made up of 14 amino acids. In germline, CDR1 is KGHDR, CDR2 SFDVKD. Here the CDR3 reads CATSVTGDRNEQFF. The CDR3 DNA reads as TGTGCCACCAGTGTGACAGGGGATCGCAATGAGCAGTTCTTC.

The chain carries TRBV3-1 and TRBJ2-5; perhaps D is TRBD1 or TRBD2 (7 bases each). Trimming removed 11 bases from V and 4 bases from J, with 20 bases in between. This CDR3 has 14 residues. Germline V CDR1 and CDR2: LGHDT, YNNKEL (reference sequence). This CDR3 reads CASGEGASRETQYF. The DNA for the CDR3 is TGTGCCTCGGGGGAGGGGGCATCGCGAGAGACCCAGTACTTC.

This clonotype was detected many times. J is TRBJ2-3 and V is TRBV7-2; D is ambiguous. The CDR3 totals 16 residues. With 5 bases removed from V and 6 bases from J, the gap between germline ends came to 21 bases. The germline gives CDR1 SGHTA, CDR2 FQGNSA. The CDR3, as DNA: TGTGCCAGCAGCGCGCTCTGGGCTCCCCCACCTGATACGCAGTATTTT. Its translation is CASSALWAPPPDTQYF.

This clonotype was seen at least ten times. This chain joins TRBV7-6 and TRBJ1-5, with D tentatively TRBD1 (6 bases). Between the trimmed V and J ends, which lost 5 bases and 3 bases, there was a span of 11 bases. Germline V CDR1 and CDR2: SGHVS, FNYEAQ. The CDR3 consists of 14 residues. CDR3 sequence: CASSPQGPNQPQHF. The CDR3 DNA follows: TGTGCCAGCAGCCCGCAGGGGCCCAATCAGCCCCAGCATTTT.

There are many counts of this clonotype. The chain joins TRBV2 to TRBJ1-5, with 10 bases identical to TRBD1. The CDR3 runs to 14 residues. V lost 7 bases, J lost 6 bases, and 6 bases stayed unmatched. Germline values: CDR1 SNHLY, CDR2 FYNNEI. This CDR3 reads CASKGTGVFQPQHF. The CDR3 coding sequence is TGTGCCAGCAAGGGGACAGGGGTTTTTCAGCCCCAGCATTTT. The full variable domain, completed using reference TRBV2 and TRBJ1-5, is EPEVTQTPSHQVTQMGQEVILRCVPISNHLYFYWYRQILGQKVEFLVSFYNNEISEKSEIFDDQFSVERPDGSNFTLKIRSTKLEDSAMYFCASKGTGVFQPQHFGDGTRLSIL.

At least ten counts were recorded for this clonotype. Here the CDR3 reads CASSVSVYQETQYF. Here the CDR3 DNA reads TGTGCCAGCAGCGTTTCAGTGTACCAAGAGACCCAGTACTTC. The gene calls are TRBV7-8 and TRBJ2-5; D is undetermined. The germline CDR1 and CDR2 sequences are SGHVS and FQNEAQ. The V end was cut by 5 bases, the J end by 0 bases, with 10 bases between. CDR3 length: 14 amino acids.

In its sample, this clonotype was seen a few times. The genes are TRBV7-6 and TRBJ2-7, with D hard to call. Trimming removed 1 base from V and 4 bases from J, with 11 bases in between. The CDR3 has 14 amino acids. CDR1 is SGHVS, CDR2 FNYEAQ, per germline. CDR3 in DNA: TGTGCCAGCAGCTTAGGAGAGGAGATTTACGAGCAGTACTTC. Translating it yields CASSLGEEIYEQYF.

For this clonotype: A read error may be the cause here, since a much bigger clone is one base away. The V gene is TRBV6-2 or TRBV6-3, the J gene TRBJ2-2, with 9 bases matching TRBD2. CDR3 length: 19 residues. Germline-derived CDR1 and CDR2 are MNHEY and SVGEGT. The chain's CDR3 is CASSYLASGTGGVTGELCF. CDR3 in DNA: TGTGCCAGCAGTTACTTGGCTAGCGGGACCGGGGGGGTGACCGGGGAGCTGTGTTTT.

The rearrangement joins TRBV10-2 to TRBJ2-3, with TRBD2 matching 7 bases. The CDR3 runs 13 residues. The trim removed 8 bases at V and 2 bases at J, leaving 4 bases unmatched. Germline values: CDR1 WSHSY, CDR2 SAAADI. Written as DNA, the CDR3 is TGCGCCAGCCGAGCGGGGCCCACAGATACGCAGTATTTT. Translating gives CASRAGPTDTQYF.

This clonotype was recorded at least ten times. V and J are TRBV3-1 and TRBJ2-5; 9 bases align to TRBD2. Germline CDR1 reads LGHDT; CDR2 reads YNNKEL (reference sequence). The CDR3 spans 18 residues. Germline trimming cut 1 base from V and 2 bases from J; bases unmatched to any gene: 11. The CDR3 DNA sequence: TGTGCCAGCAGCCAAGTATTTCTGGCTAGCGGGACGCAAGAGACCCAGTACTTC. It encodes CASSQVFLASGTQETQYF.

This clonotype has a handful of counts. The DNA of the CDR3 is TGTGCCAGCAGCGACGGGTCGTTGGGCGATACGCAGTATTTT. This sequence encodes CASSDGSLGDTQYF. The chain combines TRBV6-1 with TRBJ2-3; no firm D call. The CDR3 is 14 residues long. Looked up from germline, CDR1 is MNHNS and CDR2 is SASEGT. The V gene lost 6 bases and the J gene lost 6 bases, with 16 bases spanning the gap.

CDR3 bases: TGTGCCAGCAGCCCAGCGGACCCAGGGGCAGATACGCAGTATTTT. Encoded protein: CASSPADPGADTQYF. The V call is TRBV12-3 or TRBV12-4, the J call TRBJ2-3, with TRBD1 as a possible D gene (6 bases). The V end was cut by 6 bases, the J end by 4 bases, with 17 bases between. This CDR3 is 15 amino acids long.

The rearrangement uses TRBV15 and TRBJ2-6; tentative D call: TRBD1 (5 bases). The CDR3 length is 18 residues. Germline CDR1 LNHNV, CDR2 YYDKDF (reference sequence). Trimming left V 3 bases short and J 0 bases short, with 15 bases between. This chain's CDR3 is CATSRKAGSSSGANVLTF. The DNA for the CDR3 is TGTGCCACCAGCAGGAAAGCAGGGTCGAGCTCTGGGGCCAACGTCCTGACTTTC.

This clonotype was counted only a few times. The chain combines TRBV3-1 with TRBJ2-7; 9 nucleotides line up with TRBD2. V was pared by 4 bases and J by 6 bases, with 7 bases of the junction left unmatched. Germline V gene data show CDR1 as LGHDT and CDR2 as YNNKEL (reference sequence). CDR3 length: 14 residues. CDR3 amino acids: CASSPLAGLPEQYF. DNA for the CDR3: TGTGCCAGCAGCCCTCTAGCGGGACTACCCGAGCAGTACTTC.

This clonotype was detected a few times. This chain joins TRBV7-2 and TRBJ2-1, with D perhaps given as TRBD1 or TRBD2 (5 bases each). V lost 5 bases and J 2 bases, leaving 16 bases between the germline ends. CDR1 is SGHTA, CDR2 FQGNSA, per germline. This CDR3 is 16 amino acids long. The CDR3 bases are TGTGCCAGCAGCCCGAACTTGGGACGCCCCTACAATGAGCAGTTCTTC. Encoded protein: CASSPNLGRPYNEQFF.

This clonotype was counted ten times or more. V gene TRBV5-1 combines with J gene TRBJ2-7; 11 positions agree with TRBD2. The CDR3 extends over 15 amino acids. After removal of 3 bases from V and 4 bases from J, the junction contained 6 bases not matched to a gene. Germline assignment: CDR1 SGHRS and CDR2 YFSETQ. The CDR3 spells CASSYTSGRGYEQYF. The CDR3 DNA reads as TGCGCCAGCAGCTACACTAGCGGGAGAGGGTACGAGCAGTACTTC. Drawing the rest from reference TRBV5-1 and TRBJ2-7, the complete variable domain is KAGVTQTPRYLIKTRGQQVTLSCSPISGHRSVSWYQQTPGQGLQFLFEYFSETQRNKGNFPGRFSGRQFSNSRSEMNVSTLELGDSALYLCASSYTSGRGYEQYFGPGTRLTVT.

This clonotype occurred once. The CDR3: CASSSLRWENNEQFF. The CDR3 region has the DNA TGTGCCAGCAGCTCACTCCGGTGGGAGAACAATGAGCAGTTCTTC. V and J are TRBV3-1 and TRBJ2-1; D is perhaps TRBD2 (5 bases). Germline V gene lookup returns CDR1 LGHDT and CDR2 YNNKEL (reference sequence). The CDR3 contains 15 residues. The ends were cut back, 5 bases at V and 5 bases at J, with 16 bases in the middle.

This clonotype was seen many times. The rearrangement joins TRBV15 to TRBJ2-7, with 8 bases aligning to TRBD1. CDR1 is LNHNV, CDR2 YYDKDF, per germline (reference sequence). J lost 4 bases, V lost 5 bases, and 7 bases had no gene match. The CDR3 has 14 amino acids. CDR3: CATSGQGAVYEQYF. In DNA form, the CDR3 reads TGTGCCACCAGCGGGCAGGGGGCGGTTTACGAGCAGTACTTC.

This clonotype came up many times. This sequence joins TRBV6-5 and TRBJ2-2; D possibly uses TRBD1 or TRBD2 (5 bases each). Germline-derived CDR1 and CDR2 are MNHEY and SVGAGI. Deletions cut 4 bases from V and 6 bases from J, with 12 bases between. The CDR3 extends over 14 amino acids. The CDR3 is CASSSALGAGELFF. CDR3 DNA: TGTGCCAGCAGTTCCGCTTTGGGGGCCGGGGAGCTGTTTTTT.

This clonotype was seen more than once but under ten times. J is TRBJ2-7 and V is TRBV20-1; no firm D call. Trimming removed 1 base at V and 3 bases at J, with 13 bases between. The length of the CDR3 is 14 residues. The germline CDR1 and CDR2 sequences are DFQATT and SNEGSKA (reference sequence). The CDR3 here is CSARGRQVSYEQYF. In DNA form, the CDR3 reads TGCAGTGCTAGAGGTCGGCAGGTTAGCTACGAGCAGTACTTC.

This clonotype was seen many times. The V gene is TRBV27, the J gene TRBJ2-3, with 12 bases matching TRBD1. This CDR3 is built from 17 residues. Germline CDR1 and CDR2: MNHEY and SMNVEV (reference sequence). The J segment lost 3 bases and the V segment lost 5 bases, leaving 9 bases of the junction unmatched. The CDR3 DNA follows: TGTGCCAGCAGTGATACTGGGGACAGGGGGCTGACAGATACGCAGTATTTT. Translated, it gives CASSDTGDRGLTDTQYF.